The 2 T cell receptor beta chains listed next were all sequenced from one sample in a study of blood T cell repertoires in COVID-19. Libraries were prepared by immunoSEQ multiplex PCR; TCRdb keeps only in-frame clonotypes and omits some of them. This table has approximately 250,000 clones, less than 90% appearing once. Sequenced: peripheral blood. The receptor set was obtained from a woman between 40 and 50 years old who had recovered from COVID-19.

The V and J genes are TRBV7-9 and TRBJ1-2; D remains unclear. V gave up 1 base and J gave up 3 bases, with 18 bases separating them. The CDR3 extends over 17 amino acids. In germline, CDR1 is SEHNR, CDR2 FQNEAQ (reference sequence). This chain's CDR3 is CASSLGAGDPSHYGYTF. The CDR3 nucleotides are TGTGCCAGCAGCTTAGGGGCAGGTGACCCGTCACACTATGGCTACACCTTC.

The V gene is TRBV2, the J gene TRBJ1-6; no firm D call. V lost 8 bases, J lost 0 bases, and 11 bases lay in between. Germline V CDR1 and CDR2: SNHLY, FYNNEI. There are 15 residues in the CDR3. The CDR3 DNA reads TGTGCCAGCGCGGGGATGAGCTCCTATAATTCACCCCTCCACTTT. Protein: CASAGMSSYNSPLHF.